A single sample is the source of the 5 T cell receptor beta chains below, sequenced in a study of blood T cell repertoires in COVID-19. Some clones are missing from TCRdb's copy, which holds only in-frame ones; the method was immunoSEQ multiplex PCR. The profile shows fewer than 65,000 clones, 70% to 90% of them singletons. The sequencing input was peripheral blood. Receptors were obtained from a human donor in a cohort sampled during active COVID-19.

The chain couples TRBV11-2 to TRBJ2-7; 9 bases are shared with TRBD1. Germline CDR1 reads SGHAT; CDR2 reads FQNNGV. V was pared by 7 bases and J by 2 bases, with 9 bases of the junction left unmatched. The CDR3 contains 15 residues. In DNA form, the CDR3 reads TGTGCCAGCACCCAGACGACAGGGGGGCCCTACGAGCAGTACTTC. Translated, it gives CASTQTTGGPYEQYF.

This chain joins TRBV18 and TRBJ1-1, with a possible D match to TRBD1 (5 bases). In germline, CDR1 is KGHSH, CDR2 LQKENI. The CDR3 runs 16 residues. The ends were cut back, 1 base at V and 2 bases at J, with 14 bases in the middle. The DNA of the CDR3 is TGTGCCAGCTCACCACTATCAGTCTGGGGCAACACTGAAGCTTTCTTT. As protein: CASSPLSVWGNTEAFF.

The gene calls are TRBV5-4 and TRBJ2-5; 7 nucleotides align to TRBD2. Germline V gives CDR1 SGHNT, CDR2 YYREEE (reference sequence). Trimming at V came to 4 bases and at J to 2 bases, leaving 8 bases not matched to a gene. The CDR3 runs 15 residues. CDR3 in amino acids: CASSRTRDGQETQYF. The CDR3 nucleotides are TGTGCCAGCAGCCGGACTAGAGATGGGCAAGAGACCCAGTACTTC.

The V and J genes are TRBV2 and TRBJ1-5; 12 nucleotides agree with TRBD1. V trimming: 5 bases; J trimming: 7 bases; junction bases outside the gene matches: 9. The CDR3 totals 16 residues. Per germline, CDR1 SNHLY and CDR2 FYNNEI. CDR3 in amino acids: CASSPRDRGQGQPQHF. In DNA form, the CDR3 reads TGTGCCAGCAGTCCCCGGGACAGGGGGCAGGGGCAGCCCCAGCATTTT. The entire variable domain, with the rest obtained from reference TRBV2 and TRBJ1-5, is as follows: EPEVTQTPSHQVTQMGQEVILRCVPISNHLYFYWYRQILGQKVEFLVSFYNNEISEKSEIFDDQFSVERPDGSNFTLKIRSTKLEDSAMYFCASSPRDRGQGQPQHFGDGTRLSIL.

This chain connects TRBV6-2 or TRBV6-3 to TRBJ2-6; TRBD2 agrees at 8 bases. The CDR3 length is 15 residues. The ends lost 5 bases at V and 2 bases at J; junction bases unmatched: 2. The germline gives CDR1 MNHEY, CDR2 SVGEGT. In nucleotides, the CDR3 is TGTGCCAGCAGTCCGGGGGGGACTGGGGCCAACGTCCTGACTTTC. This gives the protein CASSPGGTGANVLTF.